Reported below is one T cell receptor (beta chain). This CDR3 comprises 14 residues. V was clipped by 7 bases and J by 4 bases, with 17 bases between them. CDR1 is MDHEN, CDR2 SYDVKM, per germline. The data are from a study of T cell changes during pregnancy in multiple sclerosis. TCRdb's copy holds only in-frame clones and misses some; the assay was immunoSEQ multiplex PCR. The sample has more than 35,000 clones, 90% to 95% seen once. Sequenced here: CD4+ T cells from peripheral blood mononuclear cells, sampled in the third trimester of pregnancy. The chain links TRBV28 to TRBJ2-7, with D maybe TRBD2 (6 bases). This TCR came from a female donor with multiple sclerosis, enrolled in a pregnancy study. CDR3 sequence (DNA): TGTGCCAGCACACCCACCGGGAGTTGGTACGAGCAGTACTTC. Its translation: CASTPTGSWYEQYF.